A selection of T cell receptor beta chains follows, all from one sample in a study of cytomegalovirus exposure and HLA in healthy donors. Only in-frame clones appear in the TCRdb table, and some are missing; sequencing was by immunoSEQ multiplex PCR. This sample's table has some 130,000 clones. Input material: PBMCs. Receptors originate from a man younger than 30 in good health and CMV-seronegative. Both conserved end residues are part of each CDR3. D genes are given only for firm matches.

>TRBJ1-2|-|TRBV28
TGTGCCAGCAGTTTGCTTACAGACTATGGCTACACCTTC
CASSLLTDYGYTF
>TRBJ2-2|TRBD1|TRBV5-1
TGCGCCAGCAGTTTGGACAGGGCCTCCTGGTCCGGGGAGCTGTTTTTT
CASSLDRASWSGELFF
>TRBJ2-5|TRBD2|TRBV28
TGTGCCAGCAGTTTTGGGAGCGGGGGGGGACAAGAGACCCAGTACTTC
CASSFGSGGGQETQYF
>TRBJ2-4|TRBD2|TRBV28
TGTGCCAGCAGGTCTAGCGGGGCCCCTGACTACAAAAACATTCAGTACTTC
CASRSSGAPDYKNIQYF
>TRBJ2-3|-|TRBV10-3
TGTGCCATCAAGGGAGTTCCGGATACGCAGTATTTT
CAIKGVPDTQYF
>TRBJ2-5|TRBD2|TRBV18
TGTGCCAGCTCACTGACAAGACTAGCGGGAGGAGAGACCCAGTACTTC
CASSLTRLAGGETQYF
>TRBJ2-3|TRBD2|TRBV5-6
TGTGCCAGCAGCGCCCCTAGCGGGGGGCTGGATACGCAGTATTTT
CASSAPSGGLDTQYF
>TRBJ2-3|TRBD2|TRBV19
TGTGCCAGTAGTCCAGGACTAGCGGGAAGCTCAGATACGCAGTATTTT
CASSPGLAGSSDTQYF
>TRBJ1-4|TRBD1|TRBV9
TGTGCCAGCAGCTCGCAGGGGGCAGGGGAAAAACTGTTTTTT
CASSSQGAGEKLFF
>TRBJ2-1|-|TRBV4-2
TGTGCCAGCAGCCAAGATTCTCAATCCGGCTACAATGAGCAGTTCTTC
CASSQDSQSGYNEQFF
>TRBJ1-2|TRBD1|TRBV7-7
TGTGCCAGCAGCTTATACGGGACAGGGCTTACGGGGAACTATGGCTACACCTTC
CASSLYGTGLTGNYGYTF
>TRBJ1-1|TRBD1|TRBV6-6
TGTGCCAGCAGTTACATCGACAGGGGTGACACTGAAGCTTTCTTT
CASSYIDRGDTEAFF
>TRBJ2-7|TRBD1|TRBV11-2
TGTGCCAGCAGTTTTCAACAGGGGGTCGAGCAGTACTTC
CASSFQQGVEQYF
>TRBJ2-7|TRBD2|TRBV11-2
TGTGCCAGCAGCTTGGGGTTTCGGACTAGCGGCTCCTACGAGCAGTACTTC
CASSLGFRTSGSYEQYF
>TRBJ1-3|TRBD1|TRBV19
TGTGCCAGTAGTATAGGCAGGGGGCTTGGAAACACCATATATTTT
CASSIGRGLGNTIYF
>TRBJ2-3|-|TRBV11-3
TGTGCCAGCAGCTTAGATCTAAGAACAGATACGCAGTATTTT
CASSLDLRTDTQYF
>TRBJ2-2|-|TRBV19
TGTGCCAGTATAAAGGGGGATTACACCGGGGAGCTGTTTTTT
CASIKGDYTGELFF
>TRBJ2-1|-|TRBV4-2
TGTGCCAGCAGCCAAGTAATAGCGGTCCTCTCCTACAATGAGCAGTTCTTC
CASSQVIAVLSYNEQFF
>TRBJ2-3|-|TRBV6-6
TGTGCCAGCAGTGACCGGACTCGAGATACGCAGTATTTT
CASSDRTRDTQYF
>TRBJ2-5|-|TRBV11-2
TGTGCCAGCAGCTTTCCCTCGGGGGCTTTCGGGACTACACAAGAGACCCAGTACTTC
CASSFPSGAFGTTQETQYF
>TRBJ2-7|-|TRBV6-5
TGTGCCAGCACCCGCGGTCAGGGTTTCTACGAGCAGTACTTC
CASTRGQGFYEQYF
>TRBJ2-3|TRBD2|TRBV28
TGTGCCAGCAGTTTTTTACCTAGCGGGTTTAGCACAGATACGCAGTATTTT
CASSFLPSGFSTDTQYF
>TRBJ1-6|TRBD1|TRBV2
TGTGCCAGCATGTCCAGGGGGGAATCACCCCTCCACTTT
CASMSRGESPLHF
>TRBJ1-2|TRBD1|TRBV6-1
TGTGCCAGCAGACACAGGGGGCAAGACTATGGCTACACCTTC
CASRHRGQDYGYTF
>TRBJ1-3|TRBD1|TRBV28
TGTGCCAGCAGCCACCAGGGGCAGGGGGCTGGAAACACCATATATTTT
CASSHQGQGAGNTIYF
>TRBJ1-2|-|TRBV28
TGTGCCAGCAGCCTGGCCTCAACCACAGGCTACACCTTC
CASSLASTTGYTF
>TRBJ2-1|TRBD1|TRBV7-3
TGTGCCTCCGGGACAGGGAGCAACGGGCAGTTCTTC
CASGTGSNGQFF
>TRBJ2-1|-|TRBV10-3
TGTGCCATCAGTGAGTTGCGCCGAGGGCAGTTCTTC
CAISELRRGQFF
>TRBJ2-5|TRBD2|TRBV29-1
TGCAGCCTTACGGGAGGGCCGGGGAGGAGGACCCAGTACTTC
CSLTGGPGRRTQYF
>TRBJ2-3|-|TRBV5-8
TGTGCCAGCAGCTTCCCGGGTCCCGCGGCAGATACGCAGTATTTT
CASSFPGPAADTQYF
>TRBJ1-5|-|TRBV4-1
TGCGCCAGCAGCCAAGTATCCTTGGGCCTCAGCAATCAGCCCCAGCATTTT
CASSQVSLGLSNQPQHF
>TRBJ2-7|TRBD2|TRBV5-1
TGCGCCAGCAGCATGGGGACTAGCGGGAGGGCCGAGCAGTACTTC
CASSMGTSGRAEQYF
>TRBJ2-1|-|TRBV19
TGTGCCAGTAGTAACGGGAACTACAATGAGCAGTTCTTC
CASSNGNYNEQFF
>TRBJ2-3|TRBD1|TRBV5-1
TGCGCCAGCAGCCGGACGACTGGCGGGGGACAGGGGGCGCAAGATACGCAGTATTTT
CASSRTTGGGQGAQDTQYF